This T cell receptor beta chain was sequenced in a study of shared clonotypes between healthy human individuals. V trimming: 2 bases; J trimming: 2 bases; junction bases outside the gene matches: 1. This CDR3 has 15 residues. CDR1 and CDR2 from the germline V gene are MDHEN and SYDVKM. Produced via immunoSEQ multiplex PCR; TCRdb's table is partial and in-frame only. The sample comprises about 1 million clones, 65% to 75% of which are singletons, and approximately 1.5% rests with the top ten. The source material was memory CD4+ T cells sorted from blood. Indicated subset: CD45RA-negative fraction. The TCR was taken from a man younger than 35 in good health. The rearrangement uses TRBV28 and TRBJ2-3, with 10 bases fitting TRBD1. DNA for the CDR3: TGTGCCAGCAGTTTAGGGACAGGGGCCACAGATACGCAGTATTTT. Its protein product is CASSLGTGATDTQYF.